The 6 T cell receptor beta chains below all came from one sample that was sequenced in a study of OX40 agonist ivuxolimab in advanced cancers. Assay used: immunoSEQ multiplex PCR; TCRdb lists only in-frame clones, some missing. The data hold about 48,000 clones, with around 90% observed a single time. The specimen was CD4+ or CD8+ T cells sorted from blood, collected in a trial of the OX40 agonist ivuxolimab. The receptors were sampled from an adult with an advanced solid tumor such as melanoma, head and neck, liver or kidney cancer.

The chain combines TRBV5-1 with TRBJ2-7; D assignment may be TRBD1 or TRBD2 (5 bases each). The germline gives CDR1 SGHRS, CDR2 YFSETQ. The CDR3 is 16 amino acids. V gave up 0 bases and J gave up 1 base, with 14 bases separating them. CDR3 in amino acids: CASSLAEGMGSYEQYF. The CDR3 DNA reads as TGCGCCAGCAGCTTGGCCGAGGGGATGGGGTCCTACGAGCAGTACTTC.

CDR3 in amino acids: CASSSSGHEQYF. The CDR3 DNA sequence: TGTGCCAGCAGTTCGAGCGGGCACGAGCAGTACTTC. The rearrangement links TRBV7-9 to TRBJ2-7, with a possible D match to TRBD2 (6 bases). CDR3 length equals 12 residues. Germline V gene data show CDR1 as SEHNR and CDR2 as FQNEAQ (reference sequence). V lost 6 bases, J lost 5 bases, and 11 bases lay in between.

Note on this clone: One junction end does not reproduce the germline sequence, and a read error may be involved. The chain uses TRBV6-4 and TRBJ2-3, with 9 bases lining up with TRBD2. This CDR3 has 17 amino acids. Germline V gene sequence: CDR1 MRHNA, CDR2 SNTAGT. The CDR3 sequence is CASNDSSSGDGADTQYF. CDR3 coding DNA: TGTGCCAGCAATGACTCTTCTAGCGGGGATGGGGCAGATACGCAGTATTTT.

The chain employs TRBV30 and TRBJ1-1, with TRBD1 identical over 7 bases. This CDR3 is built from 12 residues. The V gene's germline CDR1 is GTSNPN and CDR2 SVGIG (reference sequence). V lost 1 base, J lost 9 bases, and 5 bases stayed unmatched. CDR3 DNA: TGTGCCTGGAGTGATACAGGGGCGAAAGCTTTCTTT. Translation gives CAWSDTGAKAFF.

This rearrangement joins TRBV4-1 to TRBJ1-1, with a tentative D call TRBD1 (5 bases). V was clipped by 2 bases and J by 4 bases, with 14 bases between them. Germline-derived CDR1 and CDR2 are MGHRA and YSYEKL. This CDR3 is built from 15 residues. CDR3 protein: CASSQHDSRTTEAFF. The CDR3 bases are TGCGCCAGCAGCCAACACGACAGTAGGACCACTGAAGCTTTCTTT.

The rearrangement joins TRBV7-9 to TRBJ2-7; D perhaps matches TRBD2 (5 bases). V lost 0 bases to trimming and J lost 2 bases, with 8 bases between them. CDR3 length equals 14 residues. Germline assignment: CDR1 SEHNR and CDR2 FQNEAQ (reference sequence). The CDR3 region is CASSLASGTYEQYF. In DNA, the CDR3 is TGTGCCAGCAGCTTAGCGTCGGGGACCTACGAGCAGTACTTC. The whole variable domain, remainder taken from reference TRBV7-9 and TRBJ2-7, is DTGVSQNPRHKITKRGQNVTFRCDPISEHNRLYWYRQTLGQGPEFLTYFQNEAQLEKSRLLSDRFSAERPKGSFSTLEIQRTEQGDSAMYLCASSLASGTYEQYFGPGTRLTVT.